The clone carrying this TCR beta chain was observed a few times. This specimen comes from a study of blood T cell repertoires in COVID-19. Turning to the study itself: Specimens from acute and convalescent COVID-19 originated in the United States, Italy and Spain. PBMCs, B-cell-depleted T cells, or T cells provided the cDNA or gDNA that made up the material.

The data were produced by immunoSEQ multiplex PCR, yet TCRdb's version contains in-frame clones alone and is incomplete. The top ten clones hold 4.5% to 6% of a sample with 140,000 to 150,000 clones, 75% to 85% of them seen once. Trimming cost V 6 bases and J 0 bases, with 14 bases left between them. Germline loops: CDR1 SGHTA, CDR2 FQGTGA. The CDR3 consists of 15 residues. The TCR was taken from a woman between 50 and 59 years old with acute or convalescent COVID-19. This rearrangement joins TRBV7-3 to TRBJ1-1, with D tentatively TRBD1 (5 bases). The sequencing input was peripheral blood. The CDR3 bases are TGTGCCAGCAGTACGTGGGGGGAAATGAACACTGAAGCTTTCTTT. Its translation: CASSTWGEMNTEAFF.